The 30 T cell receptor beta chains presented below share a single source sample, sequenced in a study of blood T cell repertoires in COVID-19. Repertoires were generated with immunoSEQ multiplex PCR, while TCRdb's copy carries only in-frame clones and drops some. The sample has 250,000 to 300,000 clones; approximately 85% are singletons. Material for sequencing was peripheral blood. These receptors all come from a woman in her 70s with acute or convalescent COVID-19.

The rearrangement uses TRBV5-1 and TRBJ2-5, with D possibly TRBD2 on 5 matching bases. The length of the CDR3 is 16 residues. Germline values: CDR1 SGHRS, CDR2 YFSETQ. V was shortened by 0 bases and J by 2 bases, with 14 bases between the two germline ends. This CDR3 is CASSLAGQSGQETQYF. The CDR3 region has the DNA TGCGCCAGCAGCTTGGCGGGCCAAAGCGGTCAAGAGACCCAGTACTTC. Using reference TRBV5-1 and TRBJ2-5 for the parts outside the CDR3, the full variable domain is KAGVTQTPRYLIKTRGQQVTLSCSPISGHRSVSWYQQTPGQGLQFLFEYFSETQRNKGNFPGRFSGRQFSNSRSEMNVSTLELGDSALYLCASSLAGQSGQETQYFGPGTRLLVL.

This clone was found a few times. The chain uses TRBV19 and TRBJ1-2; no definite D call. Trimming stripped 3 bases from V and 1 base from J, with 15 bases between. In germline, CDR1 is LNHDA, CDR2 SQIVND (reference sequence). The CDR3 sequence is 16 residues long. DNA of the CDR3: TGTGCCAGTAGTATGAACGGTCCCGGCGGTAACTATGGCTACACCTTC. Its protein is CASSMNGPGGNYGYTF. The full variable domain, with the rest looked up from reference TRBV19 and TRBJ1-2, is DGGITQSPKYLFRKEGQNVTLSCEQNLNHDAMYWYRQDPGQGLRLIYYSQIVNDFQKGDIAEGYSVSREKKESFPLTVTSAQKNPTAFYLCASSMNGPGGNYGYTFGSGTRLTVV.

This clone was recorded once. This chain connects TRBV7-8 to TRBJ1-1; D uncertain. Germline CDR1 SGHVS, CDR2 FQNEAQ. The CDR3 extends over 17 amino acids. The germline V and J ends were trimmed by 7 bases and 2 bases, with 23 bases remaining between them. Here the CDR3 reads CASISLGRRSYNTEAFF. CDR3 in DNA: TGTGCCAGCATCTCGCTTGGCAGGCGATCCTACAACACTGAAGCTTTCTTT.

The chain combines TRBV30 with TRBJ2-2; D not certain. There are 14 residues in the CDR3. The germline CDR1 and CDR2 sequences are GTSNPN and SVGIG (reference sequence). V was clipped by 2 bases and J by 3 bases, with 10 bases between them. This CDR3 is CAWSIDRDTGELFF. As DNA, the CDR3 is TGTGCCTGGAGTATAGATCGGGACACCGGGGAGCTGTTTTTT.

The chain couples TRBV6-5 to TRBJ1-2; the match to TRBD1 covers 7 bases. The length of the CDR3 is 15 residues. The germline CDR1 and CDR2 sequences are MNHEY and SVGAGI. Trimming cost V 0 bases and J 7 bases; bases outside gene matches: 8. The CDR3 DNA reads TGTGCCAGCAGTTACTCAGGGGGACAGCGTGCTGGCTACACCTTC. The encoded protein is CASSYSGGQRAGYTF.

This chain joins TRBV5-5 and TRBJ1-1, with 10 bases aligning to TRBD1. The CDR3 has 14 residues. With V trimmed by 5 bases and J by 5 bases, 6 bases remained unmatched. Germline lookup yields CDR1 SGHKS and CDR2 YYEKEE (reference sequence). CDR3 protein: CASSRTGGRTEAFF. As DNA, the CDR3 is TGTGCCAGCAGTCGGACAGGGGGGCGTACTGAAGCTTTCTTT.

In nucleotides, the CDR3 is TGTGCCAGCAGCTTCTTTTCGGGGGGATCCTACGAGCAGTACTTC. Amino acid sequence: CASSFFSGGSYEQYF. The chain employs TRBV11-2 and TRBJ2-7; TRBD2 aligns across 7 bases. This CDR3 is built from 15 residues. From germline, CDR1 is SGHAT and CDR2 FQNNGV. Trimming at V came to 3 bases and at J to 1 base, leaving 6 bases not matched to a gene.

The chain uses TRBV4-1 and TRBJ1-1; D possibly corresponds to TRBD1 (5 bases). The CDR3 has 15 amino acids. Germline loops: CDR1 MGHRA, CDR2 YSYEKL. Trimming removed 0 bases at V and 5 bases at J, with 13 bases between. In DNA, the CDR3 is TGCGCCAGCAGCCAAGAAGTTAGGGGAGGTACTGAAGCTTTCTTT. Residues: CASSQEVRGGTEAFF.

The chain combines TRBV5-4 with TRBJ2-5, with a tentative D call TRBD1 (6 bases). The CDR3 has 15 amino acids. V was clipped by 3 bases and J by 2 bases, with 14 bases between them. The germline V gene has CDR1 SGHNT and CDR2 YYREEE (reference sequence). CDR3 nucleotides: TGTGCCAGCAGCTCAACCGAGGGGGTTCAAGAGACCCAGTACTTC. Amino acids: CASSSTEGVQETQYF. Complete variable domain (other parts from reference TRBV5-4 and TRBJ2-5): ETGVTQSPTHLIKTRGQQVTLRCSSQSGHNTVSWYQQALGQGPQFIFQYYREEENGRGNFPPRFSGLQFPNYSSELNVNALELDDSALYLCASSSTEGVQETQYFGPGTRLLVL.

This sequence joins TRBV3-1 (or the pseudogene TRBV3-2) and TRBJ2-1; 11 nucleotides match TRBD2. The CDR3 sequence is 16 residues long. Germline V CDR1 and CDR2: LGHDT, YNNKEL (reference sequence). J gave up 5 bases and V 4 bases, and 7 bases lay outside the gene matches. Here the CDR3 DNA reads TGTGCCAGCAGCCCCGGGACTAGCGGAGTGGACAATGAGCAGTTCTTC. This codes for CASSPGTSGVDNEQFF.

The chain is built from TRBV4-2 and TRBJ1-1; TRBD1 is a possible D gene (6 bases). CDR1 is LGHNA, CDR2 YNFKEQ, per germline. V gave up 4 bases and J gave up 1 base, with 10 bases separating them. This CDR3 is built from 14 residues. CDR3 sequence: CASSPGTSNTEAFF. The DNA of the CDR3 is TGTGCCAGCAGCCCTGGGACATCGAACACTGAAGCTTTCTTT.

The rearrangement joins TRBV6-1 to TRBJ1-2; D remains unclear. Germline-derived CDR1 and CDR2 are MNHNS and SASEGT. The V and J ends lost 0 bases and 8 bases respectively, with 7 bases between them. This CDR3 is 12 amino acids long. The CDR3 nucleotides are TGTGCCAGCAGTGAAGCGGGGAGGGGCTACACCTTC. Its translation: CASSEAGRGYTF.

This clone was picked up a small number of times. The chain recombines TRBV5-1 with TRBJ1-6; 9 bases fit TRBD1. Germline V gene data show CDR1 as SGHRS and CDR2 as YFSETQ. V was clipped by 0 bases and J by 10 bases; unmatched bases: 5. The CDR3 consists of 15 residues. As DNA, the CDR3 is TGCGCCAGCAGCTTGGCCCCGACAGGGGGGTCACCCCTCCACTTT. Encoded protein: CASSLAPTGGSPLHF.

This chain connects TRBV2 to TRBJ1-1; TRBD1 agrees at 7 bases. Germline V gene data show CDR1 as SNHLY and CDR2 as FYNNEI. CDR3 length equals 16 residues. Losses at the gene ends were 6 bases for V and 2 bases for J; bases not matched to a gene: 12. The CDR3 bases are TGTGCCAGCAGGAAAGATACAGGGGCCCGAAACACTGAAGCTTTCTTT. Translating gives CASRKDTGARNTEAFF.

The genes are TRBV30 and TRBJ2-1; a weak D match, TRBD1 (6 bases). V shed 2 bases and J shed 12 bases, with 20 bases lying between them. This CDR3 has 14 amino acids. Germline-derived CDR1 and CDR2 are GTSNPN and SVGIG (reference sequence). The DNA of the CDR3 is TGTGCCTGGAGTTTAGCGACAGGTAGCGATGGGCAGTTCTTC. It translates to CAWSLATGSDGQFF.

The genes are TRBV5-1 and TRBJ2-3, with 11 bases fitting TRBD1. In germline, CDR1 is SGHRS, CDR2 YFSETQ. V shed 3 bases, J shed 6 bases, and the junction held 6 bases outside the gene matches. The CDR3 totals 15 residues. CDR3 protein: CASSYPGQGDDTQYF. As DNA, the CDR3 is TGCGCCAGCAGCTATCCGGGACAGGGGGATGATACGCAGTATTTT.

V and J are TRBV6-2 or TRBV6-3 and TRBJ2-7; no reliable D call. CDR1 is MNHEY, CDR2 SVGEGT, per germline. The CDR3 sequence is 14 residues long. V shed 4 bases and J shed 6 bases, with 16 bases lying between them. CDR3 amino acids: CASSSSRRGFEQYF. The CDR3 DNA is TGTGCCAGCAGTTCCTCTCGAAGAGGCTTCGAGCAGTACTTC.

The chain has TRBV6-5 and TRBJ1-2, with TRBD1 matching 7 bases. V lost 6 bases, J lost 4 bases, and 8 bases stayed unmatched. This CDR3 is 14 amino acids long. Germline CDR1 and CDR2: MNHEY and SVGAGI. In DNA form, the CDR3 reads TGTGCCAGCAGCCCCCGGGACAGCTTCTATGGCTACACCTTC. As protein: CASSPRDSFYGYTF.

The rearrangement uses TRBV7-8 and TRBJ1-1; maybe TRBD1 (5 bases). The CDR3 is 13 residues long. The germline V and J ends were trimmed by 2 bases and 8 bases, with 12 bases remaining between them. The V gene's germline CDR1 is SGHVS and CDR2 FQNEAQ. The CDR3 protein is CASSLLRAREAFF. CDR3 DNA: TGTGCCAGCAGCTTACTCAGGGCTAGGGAAGCTTTCTTT.

J is TRBJ2-7 and V is TRBV5-6, with 7 bases fitting TRBD2. Trimming cost V 2 bases and J 3 bases; bases outside gene matches: 8. In germline, CDR1 is SGHDT, CDR2 YYEEEE. This CDR3 has 15 residues. The DNA for the CDR3 is TGTGCCAGCAGCTTTGGAAGCGGGGCCCACTACGAGCAGTACTTC. It codes for CASSFGSGAHYEQYF. Together with reference TRBV5-6 and TRBJ2-7, the CDR3 gives the full variable domain: DAGVTQSPTHLIKTRGQQVTLRCSPKSGHDTVSWYQQALGQGPQFIFQYYEEEERQRGNFPDRFSGHQFPNYSSELNVNALLLGDSALYLCASSFGSGAHYEQYFGPGTRLTVT.

This clone was observed a single time. This chain uses TRBV30 with TRBJ1-5, with TRBD1 matching over 9 bases. Germline CDR1 GTSNPN, CDR2 SVGIG (reference sequence). Unmatched junction bases numbered 6, after V lost 2 bases and J lost 4 bases. The CDR3 sequence is 15 residues long. The CDR3 DNA sequence: TGTGCCTGGAGTCCTACCGGGACAGGGAATCAGCCCCAGCATTTT. Translated, it gives CAWSPTGTGNQPQHF.

The rearrangement links TRBV7-3 to TRBJ1-2, with D tentatively TRBD1 (5 bases). CDR1 is SGHTA and CDR2 is FQGTGA in the germline V gene. The CDR3 extends over 13 amino acids. Trimming removed 4 bases from V and 10 bases from J, with 16 bases in between. The DNA for the CDR3 is TGTGCCAGCAGCTCCACAGGATTCTCCGACTACACCTTC. Translating it yields CASSSTGFSDYTF.

The gene calls are TRBV6-5 and TRBJ1-5; 9 nucleotides agree with TRBD1. CDR3 length: 15 amino acids. Germline V CDR1 and CDR2: MNHEY, SVGAGI. Germline trimming cut 6 bases from V and 6 bases from J; bases unmatched to any gene: 9. The CDR3 loop reads CASRPGTGRTQPQHF. Here the CDR3 DNA reads TGTGCCAGCAGACCCGGGACAGGGAGAACTCAGCCCCAGCATTTT.

This chain links TRBV9 with TRBJ2-5, with TRBD2 identical over 8 bases. With V trimmed by 0 bases and J by 4 bases, 5 bases remained unmatched. CDR3 length: 15 amino acids. Germline CDR1 and CDR2: SGDLS and YYNGEE. In nucleotides, the CDR3 is TGTGCCAGCAGCGTAGCGGGGGGGCCGTCAGAGACCCAGTACTTC. Its protein product is CASSVAGGPSETQYF.

The chain has TRBV7-9 and TRBJ2-7; 7 bases line up with TRBD1. Trimming cost V 2 bases and J 2 bases; bases outside gene matches: 3. Germline-derived CDR1 and CDR2 are SEHNR and FQNEAQ (reference sequence). The CDR3 has 14 amino acids. The CDR3 here is CASSLSQGAYEQYF. The CDR3 bases are TGTGCCAGCAGCTTAAGTCAGGGGGCCTACGAGCAGTACTTC.

The genes are TRBV5-4 and TRBJ2-1, with 9 bases aligning to TRBD2. The CDR3 is 16 amino acids. Germline CDR1 is SGHNT and CDR2 is YYREEE (reference sequence). Trimming cost V 3 bases and J 2 bases; bases outside gene matches: 6. The CDR3 DNA is TGTGCCAGCAGCTCCACGACTAGCGGAGCCTACAATGAGCAGTTCTTC. This sequence encodes CASSSTTSGAYNEQFF.

This rearrangement joins TRBV5-5 to TRBJ2-5; maybe TRBD1 (6 bases). Germline V gene sequence: CDR1 SGHKS, CDR2 YYEKEE (reference sequence). Trimming pared 3 bases from V and 4 bases from J, leaving 16 bases between. This CDR3 has 15 residues. The CDR3 is CASSSHRVSGETQYF. As DNA, the CDR3 is TGTGCCAGCAGCTCCCACAGGGTGTCGGGAGAGACCCAGTACTTC. The variable domain in full, completed from reference TRBV5-5 and TRBJ2-5, reads DAGVTQSPTHLIKTRGQQVTLRCSPISGHKSVSWYQQVLGQGPQFIFQYYEKEERGRGNFPDRFSARQFPNYSSELNVNALLLGDSALYLCASSSHRVSGETQYFGPGTRLLVL.

The CDR3 nucleotides read TGTGCCAGCAGCTTGGGCCCGGGCAATCAGCCCCAGCATTTT. Its translation: CASSLGPGNQPQHF. The chain employs TRBV3-1 (or the pseudogene TRBV3-2) and TRBJ1-5; D ambiguous. The CDR3 covers 14 residues. V dropped 5 bases and J dropped 2 bases, with 10 bases sitting between them. Germline loops: CDR1 LGHDT, CDR2 YNNKEL (reference sequence).

J is TRBJ1-1 and V is TRBV27; weak D call: TRBD1 (5 bases). The CDR3 has 13 amino acids. Per germline, CDR1 MNHEY and CDR2 SMNVEV (reference sequence). V lost 5 bases and J lost 2, with 9 bases in between. The CDR3 sequence: CASSHDSNTEAFF. The CDR3 region has the DNA TGTGCCAGCAGTCACGACAGTAACACTGAAGCTTTCTTT.

The CDR3 coding sequence is TGCGCCAGCAGCCCCGGACAGGGGGCTTGGGATACGCAGTATTTT. This sequence encodes CASSPGQGAWDTQYF. This chain links TRBV5-1 with TRBJ2-3; 11 bases fit TRBD1. Germline CDR1 reads SGHRS; CDR2 reads YFSETQ. With V trimmed by 4 bases and J by 6 bases, 7 bases remained unmatched. The CDR3 length is 15 residues.